The 17 T cell receptor beta chains given below trace back to one sample, sequenced in a study of cytotoxic CD8 clonotypes in ibrutinib-treated CLL. Using immunoSEQ multiplex PCR, the repertoire was profiled, and TCRdb retains in-frame clones only, with some absent. The repertoire holds about 68,000 clones, with about 64% as singletons. The sample in question was PBMCs, obtained after 12 months of ibrutinib treatment. The source of these receptors is a human donor with chronic lymphocytic leukemia.

The table lists this clone with a few counts. The CDR3 DNA reads as TGTGCCAGCAGCCAATCGCCGGCGAGGGCGGGAAGCTCCTATAATTCACCCCTCCACTTT. Amino acids: CASSQSPARAGSSYNSPLHF. V is TRBV16 and J is TRBJ1-6; D gene unclear. This CDR3 comprises 20 residues. Looked up from germline, CDR1 is KGHSY and CDR2 is FQNENV. V was trimmed by 0 bases and J by 0 bases, leaving 18 bases between them.

This chain uses TRBV9 with TRBJ1-4; possible D gene TRBD1, 6 bases. The V end lost 3 bases, the J end lost 7 bases, and 13 bases lay between the germline ends. Germline V gene sequence: CDR1 SGDLS, CDR2 YYNGEE. The CDR3 runs to 14 residues. DNA of the CDR3: TGTGCCAGCAGCGCCGCAGGGGAAGGTGAAAAACTGTTTTTT. Residues: CASSAAGEGEKLFF.

This clone was counted between two and nine times. The chain joins TRBV20-1 to TRBJ1-2, with D hard to call. V lost 1 base and J lost 4, with 4 bases in between. The CDR3 contains 11 residues. CDR1 DFQATT and CDR2 SNEGSKA come from the germline V gene (reference sequence). The CDR3 protein is CSARARYGYTF. The CDR3 DNA is TGCAGTGCTAGAGCCCGCTATGGCTACACCTTC.

The V and J genes are TRBV15 and TRBJ2-5, with D perhaps being TRBD1 or TRBD2 (5 bases each). Germline-derived CDR1 and CDR2 are LNHNV and YYDKDF (reference sequence). The CDR3 has 14 amino acids. V dropped 7 bases and J dropped 9 bases, with 21 bases sitting between them. The CDR3 loop is CATKESAVRGAQYF. The CDR3 coding sequence is TGTGCCACCAAGGAATCTGCAGTCCGAGGGGCCCAGTACTTC.

The chain recombines TRBV6-5 with TRBJ1-1, with 8 bases identical to TRBD1. The CDR3 has 11 residues. The germline V gene has CDR1 MNHEY and CDR2 SVGAGI. V lost 10 bases to trimming and J lost 8 bases; unmatched junction nucleotides: 6. In nucleotides, the CDR3 is TGTGCCACCACAGGGGGAACAGAAGCTTTCTTT. Its protein product is CATTGGTEAFF.

This chain links TRBV9 with TRBJ2-1; D tentatively reads TRBD1 or TRBD2 (5 bases each). Germline lookup yields CDR1 SGDLS and CDR2 YYNGEE. CDR3 length equals 17 residues. V lost 4 bases and J lost 3, with 20 bases in between. The DNA for the CDR3 is TGTGCCAGCAGCCCCGCCCACTCGGGACCGAGCTACAATGAGCAGTTCTTC. Amino acids: CASSPAHSGPSYNEQFF.

The rearrangement links TRBV4-3 to TRBJ2-3; TRBD1 might be the D (5 bases). This CDR3 comprises 15 residues. Trimming removed 0 bases at V and 2 bases at J, with 9 bases between. Looked up from germline, CDR1 is LGHNA and CDR2 is YSLEER. CDR3 residues: CASSQDRVSTDTQYF. The CDR3 bases are TGCGCCAGCAGCCAAGACAGGGTGTCCACAGATACGCAGTATTTT.

The chain joins TRBV6-1 to TRBJ1-5; 8 bases are a match to TRBD1. The V gene end was trimmed by 8 bases and the J gene end by 0 bases; junction bases not matched to a gene: 3. This CDR3 spans 14 amino acids. The V gene's germline CDR1 is MNHNS and CDR2 SASEGT. CDR3 in amino acids: CASLDRGSNQPQHF. The CDR3 DNA reads TGTGCCAGCCTAGACAGGGGTAGCAATCAGCCCCAGCATTTT.

The V and J genes are TRBV5-1 and TRBJ2-1, with D perhaps given as TRBD1 or TRBD2 (7 bases each). The CDR3 has 17 amino acids. Germline CDR1 is SGHRS and CDR2 is YFSETQ. V dropped 6 bases and J dropped 0 bases, with 19 bases sitting between them. The CDR3 protein is CASTRFAGGASYNEQFF. DNA for the CDR3: TGCGCCAGCACAAGATTTGCAGGGGGGGCCTCCTACAATGAGCAGTTCTTC.

With respect to this clone: Other DNA sequences of this sample code for an identical CDR3. The chain uses TRBV18 and TRBJ2-6; no definite D call. The CDR3 has 15 amino acids. The germline V gene has CDR1 KGHSH and CDR2 LQKENI. V was clipped by 0 bases and J by 0 bases, with 3 bases between them. The CDR3 region is CASSPPGSGANVLTF. The CDR3 DNA sequence: TGTGCCAGCTCACCACCGGGCTCTGGGGCCAACGTCCTGACTTTC.

The chain links TRBV14 to TRBJ2-7; 8 bases fit TRBD1. V lost 8 bases to trimming and J lost 1 base; unmatched junction nucleotides: 4. CDR1 and CDR2 from the germline V gene are SGHDN and FVKESK. This CDR3 spans 13 amino acids. This CDR3 reads CASRRTGSYEQYF. Written as DNA, the CDR3 is TGTGCCAGCCGACGGACAGGGTCCTACGAGCAGTACTTC. Supplemented by reference TRBV14 and TRBJ2-7, the full variable domain reads EAGVTQFPSHSVIEKGQTVTLRCDPISGHDNLYWYRRVMGKEIKFLLHFVKESKQDESGMPNNRFLAERTGGTYSTLKVQPAELEDSGVYFCASRRTGSYEQYFGPGTRLTVT.

In DNA form, the CDR3 reads TGCGCCAGCAGCCTGGAAGGATCGACGCGTAACACTGAAGCTTTCTTT. It yields the protein CASSLEGSTRNTEAFF. The V gene is TRBV5-1, the J gene TRBJ1-1; D remains ambiguous. This CDR3 is 16 amino acids long. Germline CDR1 is SGHRS and CDR2 is YFSETQ. Trimming removed 4 bases from V and 2 bases from J, with 18 bases in between.

This clone turned up a few times. This rearrangement joins TRBV6-5 to TRBJ1-1; TRBD1 matches at 7 bases. Germline values: CDR1 MNHEY, CDR2 SVGAGI. CDR3 length: 13 residues. Losses at the gene ends were 6 bases for V and 8 bases for J; bases not matched to a gene: 9. CDR3 bases: TGTGCCAGCAGAGACAGGGCTTCGGGGGAAGCTTTCTTT. Its protein product is CASRDRASGEAFF.

The chain employs TRBV18 and TRBJ2-2; D call uncertain. The CDR3 consists of 16 residues. V was pared by 2 bases and J by 6 bases, with 16 bases between. Germline V gives CDR1 KGHSH, CDR2 LQKENI. The CDR3 DNA reads TGTGCCAGCTCACCAGAAAATGGACGGCGCTCCGGGGAGCTGTTTTTT. Translation gives CASSPENGRRSGELFF.

The rearrangement links TRBV6-5 to TRBJ1-2; 8 bases are a match to TRBD1. The V gene end was trimmed by 8 bases and the J gene end by 7 bases; junction bases not matched to a gene: 3. The CDR3 is 11 amino acids. CDR1 and CDR2 (germline): MNHEY, SVGAGI. CDR3 bases: TGTGCCAGCGGGACAGGAGGTGGCTACACCTTC. Amino acid sequence: CASGTGGGYTF.

Here the CDR3 DNA reads TGTGCCAGCTCAGCGACAACCTACGAGCAGTACTTC. Amino acids: CASSATTYEQYF. The chain recombines TRBV18 with TRBJ2-7; D gene ambiguous. The germline CDR1 and CDR2 sequences are KGHSH and LQKENI. V lost 5 bases, J lost 2 bases, and 7 bases lay in between. The CDR3 contains 12 residues.

This clone was seen a few times. This chain connects TRBV27 to TRBJ1-6; 7 bases map to TRBD1. The V and J ends lost 6 bases and 10 bases, in that order; junction bases with no gene match: 15. CDR1 and CDR2 (germline): MNHEY, SMNVEV (reference sequence). The CDR3 runs 16 residues. The DNA for the CDR3 is TGTGCCAGCAGCTCCTGGGGTGAGGGGGCTAGGTCACCCCTCCACTTT. Encoded protein: CASSSWGEGARSPLHF.